This is a list of T cell receptor beta chains from one sample in a study of regulatory dendritic cells for organ transplantation. No antigen is known for these receptors. This table comes from immunoSEQ multiplex PCR, and its TCRdb copy is limited to in-frame clones, with some not included. The sample lists more than 10,000 clones; just under 90% were seen once. The sample taken for sequencing was naive CD8+ T cells from blood cultured with dendritic cells. Receptors originate from a human donor in good health. Both conserved end residues are part of each CDR3. D genes are given only for firm matches.

D gene: NA; V gene: TRBV28; J gene: TRBJ1-5; CDR3 protein: CASSYDRFNQPQHF
D gene: NA; V gene: TRBV5-4; J gene: TRBJ1-1; CDR3 protein: CASPTGGGTEAFF
D gene: TRBD1; V gene: TRBV9; J gene: TRBJ2-1; CDR3 protein: CASSVGGGSSYNEQFF
D gene: NA; V gene: TRBV9; J gene: TRBJ2-5; CDR3 protein: CASSGWEQETQYF
D gene: NA; V gene: TRBV6-5; J gene: TRBJ2-5; CDR3 protein: CASSYDSGETQYF
D gene: NA; V gene: TRBV4-1; J gene: TRBJ1-2; CDR3 protein: CASSTIGGGGRGYTF
D gene: NA; V gene: TRBV6-6; J gene: TRBJ2-5; CDR3 protein: CASSYGSSAETQYF
D gene: TRBD1; V gene: TRBV13; J gene: TRBJ1-2; CDR3 protein: CASSFESGGHGYTF
D gene: TRBD1; V gene: TRBV2; J gene: TRBJ1-1; CDR3 protein: CASRDRAYTEAFF
D gene: NA; V gene: TRBV27; J gene: TRBJ1-1; CDR3 protein: CASSLLRGRGTEAFF
D gene: TRBD2; V gene: TRBV11-3; J gene: TRBJ2-1; CDR3 protein: CASSLVAGVNEQFF
D gene: NA; V gene: TRBV7-9; J gene: TRBJ2-7; CDR3 protein: CASSSNDRTSYEQYF
D gene: NA; V gene: TRBV7-8; J gene: TRBJ1-1; CDR3 protein: CASSLVSHGGLSTEAFF
D gene: NA; V gene: TRBV27; J gene: TRBJ2-3; CDR3 protein: CASSLGLFSTDTQYF
D gene: NA; V gene: TRBV6-6; J gene: TRBJ1-1; CDR3 protein: CASSYLIGDSEAEAFF
D gene: NA; V gene: TRBV4-3; J gene: TRBJ1-2; CDR3 protein: CASSQDQRGHGYTF
D gene: NA; V gene: TRBV10-3; J gene: TRBJ2-1; CDR3 protein: CAISESTSFYNEQFF
D gene: NA; V gene: TRBV9; J gene: TRBJ1-2; CDR3 protein: CASSLIGEGEGYTF
D gene: NA; V gene: TRBV11-2; J gene: TRBJ2-7; CDR3 protein: CASSFKFSGAYEQYF
D gene: TRBD2; V gene: TRBV4-1; J gene: TRBJ2-1; CDR3 protein: CASSHRTTSGGPLYNEQFF
D gene: NA; V gene: TRBV7-9; J gene: TRBJ2-1; CDR3 protein: CASSLGPYSYNEQFF
D gene: NA; V gene: TRBV9; J gene: TRBJ2-2; CDR3 protein: CASSGEGGWTGELFF
D gene: NA; V gene: TRBV28; J gene: TRBJ1-2; CDR3 protein: CASSFARPANYGYTF
D gene: TRBD1; V gene: TRBV9; J gene: TRBJ2-1; CDR3 protein: CASSGRDRGINEQFF
D gene: NA; V gene: TRBV2; J gene: TRBJ1-1; CDR3 protein: CASSVDYSGNTEAFF
D gene: NA; V gene: TRBV28; J gene: TRBJ2-7; CDR3 protein: CASSFVGSDPYEQYF
D gene: NA; V gene: TRBV27; J gene: TRBJ2-3; CDR3 protein: CASALGGGLADTQYF
D gene: NA; V gene: TRBV6-6; J gene: TRBJ2-7; CDR3 protein: CASSGADSYEQYF
D gene: NA; V gene: TRBV19; J gene: TRBJ1-1; CDR3 protein: CASQRENTEAFF
D gene: NA; V gene: TRBV11-2; J gene: TRBJ2-3; CDR3 protein: CASSSRPTGETQYF
D gene: NA; V gene: TRBV4-1; J gene: TRBJ1-5; CDR3 protein: CASSQRQVRAGQPQHF
D gene: TRBD1; V gene: TRBV7-9; J gene: TRBJ2-7; CDR3 protein: CASSLWVGQASHEQYF
D gene: NA; V gene: TRBV21-1; J gene: TRBJ1-6; CDR3 protein: CASSKIGSPLHF
D gene: NA; V gene: TRBV7-9; J gene: TRBJ2-1; CDR3 protein: CASSFEYSGKGHEQFF
D gene: NA; V gene: TRBV28; J gene: TRBJ1-5; CDR3 protein: CASSQILEAYSNQPQHF
D gene: NA; V gene: TRBV5-5; J gene: TRBJ1-1; CDR3 protein: CASSLFSGRSEAFF
D gene: NA; V gene: TRBV9; J gene: TRBJ2-1; CDR3 protein: CASSVAQRLFF